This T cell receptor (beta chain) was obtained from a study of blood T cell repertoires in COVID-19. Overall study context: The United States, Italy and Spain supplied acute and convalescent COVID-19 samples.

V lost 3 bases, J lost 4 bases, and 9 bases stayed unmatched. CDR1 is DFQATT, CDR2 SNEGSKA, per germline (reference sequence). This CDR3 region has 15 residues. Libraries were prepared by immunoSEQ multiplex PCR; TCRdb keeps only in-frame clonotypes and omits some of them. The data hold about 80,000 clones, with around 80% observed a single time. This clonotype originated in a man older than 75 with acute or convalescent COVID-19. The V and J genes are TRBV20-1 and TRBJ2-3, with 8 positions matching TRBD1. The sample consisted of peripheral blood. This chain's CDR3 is CSASQARGQADTQYF. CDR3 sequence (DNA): TGCAGTGCTAGTCAGGCCAGGGGGCAGGCAGATACGCAGTATTTT.